Following are 29 T cell receptor beta chains from one sample sequenced in a study of blood T cell repertoires in COVID-19. Using immunoSEQ multiplex PCR, the repertoire was profiled, and TCRdb retains in-frame clones only, with some absent. Of about 190,000 clones listed, around nine tenths were seen once; the top ten hold 1.1%. The sample taken for sequencing was peripheral blood. These receptors originate from a man younger than 40 with acute or convalescent COVID-19.

This chain uses TRBV24-1 with TRBJ2-7, with D unresolved. Trimming shortened V by 2 bases and J by 3 bases, and 13 bases separated the two germline ends. Looked up from germline, CDR1 is KGHDR and CDR2 is SFDVKD. CDR3 length: 15 residues. The CDR3 spells CATSDSRTSVYEQYF. The CDR3 DNA reads as TGTGCCACCAGTGATTCCCGTACGTCGGTCTACGAGCAGTACTTC.

The V gene is TRBV19, the J gene TRBJ2-2, with D possibly matching TRBD1 (6 bases). Germline assignment: CDR1 LNHDA and CDR2 SQIVND (reference sequence). The V and J ends lost 7 bases and 8 bases respectively, with 20 bases between them. The CDR3 runs to 15 residues. DNA of the CDR3: TGTGCCAGTACTACAGCCCCAGGGGTGACGGGGGAGCTGTTTTTT. Amino acids: CASTTAPGVTGELFF.

The gene calls are TRBV7-6 and TRBJ2-5; a possible D gene is TRBD2 (5 bases). There are 17 residues in the CDR3. Germline V CDR1 and CDR2: SGHVS, FNYEAQ. V lost 5 bases and J lost 2, with 21 bases in between. CDR3 residues: CASSPSPRTTGQETQYF. The CDR3 bases are TGTGCCAGCAGCCCCTCACCAAGGACGACGGGACAAGAGACCCAGTACTTC.

This clone appeared a few times. The chain recombines TRBV6-6 with TRBJ1-1; 7 bases are a match to TRBD1. Trimming removed 4 bases from V and 7 bases from J; junction bases left unmatched: 0. Germline assignment: CDR1 MNHNY and CDR2 SVGAGI (reference sequence). The CDR3 covers 11 residues. The CDR3 here is CASSWTGEAFF. The CDR3 DNA reads TGTGCCAGCAGTTGGACAGGTGAAGCTTTCTTT.

This clone was recorded once. The CDR3 DNA reads as TGTGCCAGCAGCACAAGAGGGCTCCATGGCTACACCTTC. This codes for CASSTRGLHGYTF. V and J are TRBV13 and TRBJ1-2, with D unresolved. V dropped 5 bases and J dropped 6 bases, with 13 bases sitting between them. Germline V gene sequence: CDR1 PRHDT, CDR2 FYEKMQ (reference sequence). The CDR3 spans 13 residues.

This chain joins TRBV19 and TRBJ2-7; 7 bases are a match to TRBD1. The V gene's germline CDR1 is LNHDA and CDR2 SQIVND (reference sequence). J lost 2 bases, V lost 7 bases, and 8 bases had no gene match. The CDR3 loop spans 14 amino acids. CDR3 DNA: TGTGCCAGTAAAAGGGGGCAGGGGGCCTACGAGCAGTACTTC. As protein: CASKRGQGAYEQYF.

The chain carries TRBV7-2 and TRBJ2-4; 8 bases match TRBD2. Trimming at V came to 5 bases and at J to 12 bases, leaving 12 bases not matched to a gene. The CDR3 loop spans 14 amino acids. Looked up from germline, CDR1 is SGHTA and CDR2 is FQGNSA. CDR3 amino acids: CASSPALAGRRQYF. Here the CDR3 DNA reads TGTGCCAGCAGCCCTGCGCTAGCGGGTCGTCGTCAGTACTTC.

CDR3 nucleotides: TGTGCCAGCAGTTCTACCGGGACAGGGAATGAAAAACTGTTTTTT. Residues: CASSSTGTGNEKLFF. The V gene is TRBV28, the J gene TRBJ1-4, with TRBD1 matching 9 bases. V gave up 4 bases and J gave up 5 bases; unmatched junction bases: 5. Germline lookup yields CDR1 MDHEN and CDR2 SYDVKM. The CDR3 is 15 residues long.

The chain combines TRBV28 with TRBJ1-5; D gene uncertain. The CDR3 covers 13 residues. From germline, CDR1 is MDHEN and CDR2 SYDVKM. V was pared by 3 bases and J by 3 bases, with 6 bases between. CDR3 amino acids: CASSFNFNQPQHF. CDR3 nucleotides: TGTGCCAGCAGTTTTAACTTCAATCAGCCCCAGCATTTT.

The chain combines TRBV21-1 with TRBJ2-1; no check of the table's D call, TRBD2, against the DNA was made. TRBV21-1 is classified as a pseudogene. This CDR3 has 17 amino acids. The CDR3: CASSKAGTPADIWGQFF. CDR3 in DNA: TGTGCCAGCAGCAAAGCCGGGACTCCCGCCGACATATGGGGGCAGTTCTTC.

The chain carries TRBV7-2 and TRBJ2-3, with a possible D match to TRBD2 (6 bases). This CDR3 comprises 15 residues. In germline, CDR1 is SGHTA, CDR2 FQGNSA. V lost 6 bases and J 9 bases, leaving 22 bases between the germline ends. The CDR3 coding sequence is TGTGCCAGCAGGGAGCGTGGCGGGGTTGTCTTAACGCAGTATTTT. Amino acids: CASRERGGVVLTQYF.

This chain uses TRBV28 with TRBJ1-5; TRBD1 is a possible D gene (5 bases). The V and J ends lost 8 bases and 4 bases respectively, with 12 bases between them. CDR1 and CDR2 from the germline V gene are MDHEN and SYDVKM. The CDR3 totals 13 residues. The CDR3 loop is CASGATINQPQHF. The CDR3 bases are TGTGCCAGCGGGGCCACTATTAATCAGCCCCAGCATTTT.

The rearrangement uses TRBV7-6 and TRBJ2-7; 10 bases are shared with TRBD2. V trimming: 5 bases; J trimming: 4 bases; junction bases outside the gene matches: 11. Germline V lookup: CDR1 SGHVS, CDR2 FNYEAQ. This CDR3 region has 16 residues. CDR3 nucleotide sequence: TGTGCCAGCAGCAAATGGACTAGCGGAAGGGAGTACGAGCAGTACTTC. Residues: CASSKWTSGREYEQYF.

Of note for this clone: This sample also contains other DNA sequences that code for the same CDR3. The V gene is TRBV6-1, the J gene TRBJ2-7; the D gene is possibly TRBD1 (6 bases). V gave up 3 bases and J gave up 7 bases, with 10 bases separating them. In germline, CDR1 is MNHNS, CDR2 SASEGT. This CDR3 has 12 amino acids. CDR3 bases: TGTGCCAGCAGTGACAGCCAGGGGGAGCAGTACTTC. It is translated as CASSDSQGEQYF.

The V and J genes are TRBV7-2 and TRBJ2-7, with 7 bases lining up with TRBD2. The CDR3 has 15 amino acids. The V and J ends lost 3 bases and 1 base, in that order; junction bases with no gene match: 6. Germline loops: CDR1 SGHTA, CDR2 FQGNSA. The CDR3 sequence: CASSFLAVQSYEQYF. The CDR3 DNA reads TGTGCCAGCAGCTTCCTAGCGGTGCAATCCTACGAGCAGTACTTC.

The chain has TRBV18 and TRBJ1-4, with a weak D call TRBD1 (5 bases). The germline V gene encodes CDR1 KGHSH and CDR2 LQKENI. The germline V and J ends were trimmed by 3 bases and 8 bases, with 16 bases remaining between them. This CDR3 spans 15 amino acids. CDR3 region: CASSPGLQVQEKLFF. The CDR3 nucleotides read TGTGCCAGCTCACCGGGCTTACAGGTCCAAGAAAAACTGTTTTTT.

This clone was recorded only once. The chain uses TRBV5-1 and TRBJ1-3; possibly TRBD1 for D (6 bases). The CDR3 contains 14 residues. Germline CDR1 and CDR2: SGHRS and YFSETQ. Deletions cut 4 bases from V and 1 base from J, with 9 bases between. For the CDR3, the DNA is TGCGCCAGCAGCGCGCAGGGGTCTGGAAACACCATATATTTT. This encodes CASSAQGSGNTIYF.

CDR3 DNA sequence: TGTGCCAGCAGTTCCGAAGCGACAGGGGGCCTCGGTGGCTACACCTTC. Residues: CASSSEATGGLGGYTF. J is TRBJ1-2 and V is TRBV6-5, with 10 bases lining up with TRBD1. The germline gives CDR1 MNHEY, CDR2 SVGAGI. CDR3 length equals 16 residues. Trimming at V came to 4 bases and at J to 7 bases, leaving 12 bases not matched to a gene.

This chain uses TRBV5-5 with TRBJ2-7; 8 bases map to TRBD2. Germline V gene sequence: CDR1 SGHKS, CDR2 YYEKEE (reference sequence). Trimming took 1 base from V and 2 from J; bases not matched to a gene: 2. CDR3 length equals 14 residues. This CDR3 is CASSLNGRAYEQYF. As DNA, the CDR3 is TGTGCCAGCAGCTTGAACGGGAGGGCCTACGAGCAGTACTTC.

V and J are TRBV4-1 and TRBJ1-2; TRBD1 matches 10 bases. The CDR3 extends over 14 amino acids. V shed 6 bases, J shed 3 bases, and the junction held 4 bases outside the gene matches. Germline V gene lookup returns CDR1 MGHRA and CDR2 YSYEKL. DNA of the CDR3: TGCGCCAGCAGGGGGACAGGGGTCGACTATGGCTACACCTTC. Its protein product is CASRGTGVDYGYTF.

This rearrangement joins TRBV7-9 to TRBJ2-1, with D maybe TRBD2 (6 bases). This CDR3 has 19 residues. Between the trimmed V and J ends, which lost 5 bases and 3 bases, there was a span of 26 bases. From germline, CDR1 is SEHNR and CDR2 FQNEAQ (reference sequence). CDR3 loop: CASSVKARGMGVDYNEQFF. As DNA, the CDR3 is TGTGCCAGCAGCGTAAAGGCCCGGGGGATGGGGGTTGACTACAATGAGCAGTTCTTC.

The chain recombines TRBV28 with TRBJ1-1; D not resolved. This CDR3 has 13 amino acids. Germline V gives CDR1 MDHEN, CDR2 SYDVKM. Trimming stripped 7 bases from V and 4 bases from J, with 13 bases between. The CDR3 DNA follows: TGTGCCAGCACCCGAGGGTTCGGCACTGAAGCTTTCTTT. This encodes CASTRGFGTEAFF.

This chain joins TRBV4-2 and TRBJ2-1; a weak D match, TRBD2 (5 bases). V was pared by 1 base and J by 10 bases, with 11 bases between. This CDR3 is 13 amino acids long. Germline CDR1 and CDR2: LGHNA and YNFKEQ. The CDR3 spells CASSQVGAREQFF. The CDR3 DNA sequence: TGTGCCAGCAGCCAAGTGGGAGCTCGCGAGCAGTTCTTC.

The chain combines TRBV30 with TRBJ2-3; TRBD1 is a possible D gene (6 bases). V dropped 4 bases and J dropped 0 bases, with 14 bases sitting between them. Germline V gene data show CDR1 as GTSNPN and CDR2 as SVGIG (reference sequence). The CDR3 loop spans 15 amino acids. The CDR3 here is CAWTRTARSTDTQYF. Here the CDR3 DNA reads TGTGCCTGGACCAGGACAGCGAGAAGCACAGATACGCAGTATTTT.

The J gene is TRBJ1-6, the V gene TRBV6-5; 7 bases line up with TRBD1. V lost 6 bases, J lost 7 bases, and 6 bases stayed unmatched. This CDR3 spans 14 amino acids. CDR1 is MNHEY, CDR2 SVGAGI, per germline. CDR3 sequence: CASREGQRNSPLHF. DNA of the CDR3: TGTGCCAGCAGGGAGGGACAGAGAAATTCACCCCTCCACTTT.

The chain has TRBV15 and TRBJ2-3; the D is unclear. Germline V CDR1 and CDR2: LNHNV, YYDKDF (reference sequence). The CDR3 consists of 14 residues. Trimming cost V 0 bases and J 6 bases, with 10 bases left between them. The chain's CDR3 is CATSRDPRFDTQYF. CDR3 DNA sequence: TGTGCCACCAGCAGAGATCCCAGGTTTGATACGCAGTATTTT.

The rearrangement uses TRBV6-1 and TRBJ2-1; 7 bases are shared with TRBD1. The CDR3 totals 15 residues. The germline CDR1 and CDR2 sequences are MNHNS and SASEGT. With V trimmed by 2 bases and J by 6 bases, 7 bases remained unmatched. CDR3 coding DNA: TGTGCCAGCAGTGAATTAGGGGGCTCGATCAATGAGCAGTTCTTC. It specifies CASSELGGSINEQFF.

In its sample, this clone was seen once. The CDR3 spells CASSQDLRLETQYF. The CDR3 DNA reads TGTGCCAGCAGCCAAGATCTGAGGTTGGAGACCCAGTACTTC. V is TRBV3-1 (or the pseudogene TRBV3-2) and J is TRBJ2-5; D is uncertain. Germline V gene lookup returns CDR1 LGHDT and CDR2 YNNKEL (reference sequence). The CDR3 is made up of 14 amino acids. V lost 0 bases, J lost 5 bases, and 10 bases lay in between.

The CDR3 loop reads CASSDLLAGDGDEQFF. CDR3 nucleotide sequence: TGTGCCAGCAGTGACCTCCTAGCGGGAGATGGCGATGAGCAGTTCTTC. This chain uses TRBV6-1 with TRBJ2-1; TRBD2 matches 10 bases. Looked up from germline, CDR1 is MNHNS and CDR2 is SASEGT. With 3 bases clipped from V and 8 bases from J, the junction kept 10 bases outside the gene matches. This CDR3 has 16 residues.